This T cell receptor (beta chain) was recovered during a study of neurological immune-mediated disorders. This clonotype occurred many times. Its antigen is not known. Whole-study findings and limits: While HTLV-1-associated myelopathy showed the greatest TCR clonal expansion, multiple sclerosis showed the least, falling below healthy controls. There were no CDR3 amino acid sequences shared by expanded clones across subjects, a result suggesting private repertoires in all groups.

The cDNA was synthesized by 5'RACE incorporating 10-nucleotide random UMIs. TCRdb re-called the 5' RACE reads with MiXCR, one entry per CDR3 protein. The sample has tens of thousands of distinct CDR3 sequences, 13% to 15% seen once. V trimming: 3 bases; J trimming: 7 bases; junction bases outside the gene matches: 6. The V gene's germline CDR1 is DFQATT and CDR2 SNEGSKA (reference sequence). The CDR3 is made up of 15 amino acids. This chain connects TRBV20-1 to TRBJ2-1, with 13 bases fitting TRBD2. The specimen was PBMCs. This TCR derives from a woman between 45 and 65 years old with HTLV-1-associated myelopathy (HAM/TSP). The CDR3: CSASPGLAGVNEQFF. CDR3 coding DNA: TGCAGTGCTAGCCCAGGACTAGCGGGAGTAAATGAGCAGTTCTTC.